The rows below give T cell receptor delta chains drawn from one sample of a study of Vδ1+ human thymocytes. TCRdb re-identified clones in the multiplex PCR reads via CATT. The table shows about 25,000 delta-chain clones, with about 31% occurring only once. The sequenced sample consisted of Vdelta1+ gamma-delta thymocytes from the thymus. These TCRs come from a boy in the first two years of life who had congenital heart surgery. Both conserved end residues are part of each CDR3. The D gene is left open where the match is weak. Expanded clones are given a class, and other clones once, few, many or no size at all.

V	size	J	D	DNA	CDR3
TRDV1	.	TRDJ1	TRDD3	TGTGCTCTTGGGGTACTGGGGGGGCCCCATAAACTCATCTTT	CALGVLGGPHKLIF
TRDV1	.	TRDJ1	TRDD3	TGTGCTCTTGGGTGTCCTACTGGGGGCCGCGACCTCGATAAACTCATCTTT	CALGCPTGGRDLDKLIF
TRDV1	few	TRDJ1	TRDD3	TGTGCTCTCTGGGGGGACACAGCGGGGGACACCGATAAACTCATCTTT	CALWGDTAGDTDKLIF
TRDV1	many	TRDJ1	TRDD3	TGTGCTCTTGGGGAAGTTCGACAATTCCTGGGCCCTCACTGGGGGATACGCTTCAGGACCGATAAACTCATCTTT	CALGEVRQFLGPHWGIRFRTDKLIF
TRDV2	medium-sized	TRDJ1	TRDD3	TGTGCCTGTGACACCCCTACTGGGGGATACACCGATAAACTCATCTTT	CACDTPTGGYTDKLIF
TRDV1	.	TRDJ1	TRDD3	TGTGCTCTTACGTGGGGGATACCCGATGAACTCATCTTT	CALTWGIPDELIF
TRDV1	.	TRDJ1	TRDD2	TGTGCTCTTGGGCCCCTTCCTACGTTCTACCACCGATACACCGATAAACTCATCTTT	CALGPLPTFYHRYTDKLIF
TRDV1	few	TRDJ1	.	TGTGCTCTTGGGGAATTGGACAAACTCATCTTT	CALGELDKLIF
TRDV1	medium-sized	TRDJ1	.	TGTGCTCTTGGGTGCACCGATAAACTCATCTTT	CALGCTDKLIF
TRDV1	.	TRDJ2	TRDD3	TGTGCTCTTGGGGGGCCCTGGGGGTCCGCTTTGACAGCACAACTCTTCTTT	CALGGPWGSALTAQLFF
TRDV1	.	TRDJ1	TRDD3	TGTGCTCTTGGGGAACTAGCTTGGGCCCTGCCTGCCGAGCTCCCCATACTGGGGGATACCCATGTTTACACCGATAAACTCATCTTT	CALGELAWALPAELPILGDTHVYTDKLIF
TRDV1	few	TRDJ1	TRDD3	TGTGCTCTTGGGAAGGGTACTTCGGGCCACTGGGGGATACCTATCACCGATAAACTCATCTTT	CALGKGTSGHWGIPITDKLIF
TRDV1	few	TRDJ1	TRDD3	TGTGCTCTCTTATCTAACTGGGGGACCACAACCGATAAACTCATCTTT	CALLSNWGTTTDKLIF
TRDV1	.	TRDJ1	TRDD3	TGTGCTCTTGGGGAACTCGGTACCCTACGATGGCCACACTGGGGGATAGAGAGGGCTACGGGGTACACCGATAAACTCATCTTT	CALGELGTLRWPHWGIERATGYTDKLIF
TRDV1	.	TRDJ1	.	TGTGCTCTTGGGGAGCTCTTTCCCGGAGACGGCGATAAACTCATCTTT	CALGELFPGDGDKLIF
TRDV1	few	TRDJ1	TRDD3	TGTGCTCTTGGGGCCTTTCCTCCGTTGTACTGGGGGATACGAAGGAACACCGATAAACTCATCTTT	CALGAFPPLYWGIRRNTDKLIF
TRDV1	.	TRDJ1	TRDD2	TGTGCTCTTGGGGAACTGAAACCTTCCTACCTCACTGGGGATCGGCGGACCGATAAACTCATCTTT	CALGELKPSYLTGDRRTDKLIF
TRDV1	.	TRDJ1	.	TGTGCTCTTGGGGAACCAGCCCCTTTTCACGTGTTTGGACCTAGGGCACTCATCTTT	CALGEPAPFHVFGPRALIF
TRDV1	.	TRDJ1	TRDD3	TGTGCTCTTGGGGAACCTCCGGGCTCTTACAGGGGGATAGTTCTTTACACCGATAAACTCATCTTT	CALGEPPGSYRGIVLYTDKLIF
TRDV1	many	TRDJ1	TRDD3	TGTGCTCTTGGGGTCCCGAGGGTTCACGAGGGACTACTGGGGGCCGATAAACTCATCTTT	CALGVPRVHEGLLGADKLIF
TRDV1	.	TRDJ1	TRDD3	TGTGCTCTTGGGTCCTCTTTCTACTGGGGGATACGCGATGGCACCGATAAACTCATCTTT	CALGSSFYWGIRDGTDKLIF
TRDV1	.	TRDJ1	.	TGTGCTCTTGGGGAACTCGATCGTTTTTTGGCCCTGAGCACCGATAAACTCATCTTT	CALGELDRFLALSTDKLIF
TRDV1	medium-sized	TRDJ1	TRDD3	TGTGCTCTTTGGAGAGGAAGGCCTTCTCATGGGGGATACACCGATAAACTCATCTTT	CALWRGRPSHGGYTDKLIF
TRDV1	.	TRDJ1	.	TGTGCTCTTGGGGCCTTTCCTTGTTCCTACGAGAACTGGGACGGTAAACCCATCTTT	CALGAFPCSYENWDGKPIF
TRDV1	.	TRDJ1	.	TGTGCTCTTGGGGGCAGCCTAGACCGGGACATCACCACCGATAAACTCATCTTT	CALGGSLDRDITTDKLIF
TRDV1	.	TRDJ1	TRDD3	TGTGCTCTTGGGGAACTAACACTGGGGGAGCGTTGCCTCATCTTT	CALGELTLGERCLIF
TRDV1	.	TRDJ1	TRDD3	TGTGCTCTTGGGGAACGGGTCAGGGTTACGACATTTGCTGGGGGATACGTTCCGTACACCGATAAACTCATCTTT	CALGERVRVTTFAGGYVPYTDKLIF
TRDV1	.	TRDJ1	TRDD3	TGTGCTCTTGGGTTCCTACTGGGGGATCCCGGAACCGATAAACTCATCTTT	CALGFLLGDPGTDKLIF
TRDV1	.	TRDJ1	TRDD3	TGTGCTCTTGGGGAACCCCCTCCCCGGGGATACGGGGGGACCGATAAACTCATCTTT	CALGEPPPRGYGGTDKLIF
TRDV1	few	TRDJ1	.	TGTGCTCTTGGGGAAGTTTTCCTACCATTGGGGGACTACACCGATAAACTCATCTTC	CALGEVFLPLGDYTDKLIF
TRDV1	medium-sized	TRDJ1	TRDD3	TGTGCTCTTGGGGAATACCCTATGACCTGGGGGATACCCGCCTACACCGATAAACTCATCTTT	CALGEYPMTWGIPAYTDKLIF
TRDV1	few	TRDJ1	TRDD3	TGTGCTCTTGGGCCCTACGTCTGGGGATACTCGAGGACCGATAAACTCATCTTT	CALGPYVWGYSRTDKLIF
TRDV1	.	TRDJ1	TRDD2	TGTGCTCTTGGGGAGCTCCCCTTCCTACGGAGAGGGGGATTGGAAGGTACCGATAAACTCATCTTT	CALGELPFLRRGGLEGTDKLIF
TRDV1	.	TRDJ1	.	TGTGCTCTTGGGGTCCTTTCCTACGGGGATCCAGCCACCGATAAACTCATCTTT	CALGVLSYGDPATDKLIF
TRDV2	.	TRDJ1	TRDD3	TGTGCTGGCGTACTGGGGGATACCCCCTACACCGATAAACTCATCTTT	CAGVLGDTPYTDKLIF
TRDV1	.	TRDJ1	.	TGTGCTCTTGGGGAACTTGGCCTGCCTACCGCGGGGCTATACACCGATAAACTCATCTTT	CALGELGLPTAGLYTDKLIF
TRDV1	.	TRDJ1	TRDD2	TGTGCTCTTAAAGGTACCTTCCTCCCCATCTCGGCATACATTCGGGATAAACTCATCTTT	CALKGTFLPISAYIRDKLIF
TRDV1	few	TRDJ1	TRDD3	TGTGCTCTCGAGGATTACCACCCTGGGGGATACCCCAAAGGAGCCGATAAACTCATCTTT	CALEDYHPGGYPKGADKLIF
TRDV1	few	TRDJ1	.	TGTGCTCTTGGGGAACGCCCCCTCTTTTCCGGTAGGCATACCGATAAACTCATCTTT	CALGERPLFSGRHTDKLIF
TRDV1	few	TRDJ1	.	TGTGCTCTTGGGAACCCGGACGAGGGGAATACAACCGATAAACTCATCTTT	CALGNPDEGNTTDKLIF